The clone carrying this T cell receptor beta chain was seen many times. Its specificity is unknown. Naive CD8 sequencing libraries were generated from around 18,000 to 910,000 sorted cells, with 10%, 30% or 50% RNA as input. Naive CD8 T cells underwent sorting with the CD8+CD4-CCR7+CD45RA+ definition. This specimen comes from a study of molecular identifiers for immune sequencing clone quantification. Overall study: In replicates, the authors split RNA from about 19,000 or 110,000 naive CD8 cells five ways and sequenced four. Study outcomes and limitations: The study found clones above 20 RNA copies held over 97% of effector molecules and under 1% in naive cells.

One entry per CDR3 protein results from TCRdb running MiXCR on the PCR reads. The sample has 490,000 or so distinct CDR3 sequences; about a quarter are singletons. V trimming: 3 bases; J trimming: 0 bases; junction bases outside the gene matches: 12. This CDR3 has 19 amino acids. Germline assignment: CDR1 SGHRS and CDR2 YFSETQ. This receptor was taken from a human donor in good health. Some libraries in this study had Jurkat cell RNA spiked in. Sample: naive CD8+ T cells from blood, with Jurkat cell RNA spiked in. The subset is: FACS-sorted CD8+CD4-CCR7+CD45RA+ naive T cells. V usage is TRBV5-1 and J usage is TRBJ2-3; 11 nucleotides line up with TRBD2. CDR3 nucleotides: TGCGCCAGCAGCTATAACCTAGCGGGGGGACAACTGAGCACAGATACGCAGTATTTT. Its translation: CASSYNLAGGQLSTDTQYF.